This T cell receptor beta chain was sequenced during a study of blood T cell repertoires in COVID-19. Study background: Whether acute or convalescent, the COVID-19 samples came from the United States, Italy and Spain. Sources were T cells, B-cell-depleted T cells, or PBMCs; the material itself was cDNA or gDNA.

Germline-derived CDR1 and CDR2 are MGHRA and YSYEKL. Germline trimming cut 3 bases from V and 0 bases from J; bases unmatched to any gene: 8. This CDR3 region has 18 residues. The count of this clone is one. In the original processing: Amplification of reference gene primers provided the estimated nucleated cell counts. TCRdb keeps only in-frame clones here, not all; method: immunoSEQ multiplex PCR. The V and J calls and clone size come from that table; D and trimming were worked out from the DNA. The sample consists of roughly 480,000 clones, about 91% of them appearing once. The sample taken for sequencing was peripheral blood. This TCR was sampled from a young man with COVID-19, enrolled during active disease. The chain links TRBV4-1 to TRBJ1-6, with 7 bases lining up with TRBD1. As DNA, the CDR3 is TGCGCCAGCAGCCAGGCGACGGACAGGAGCTCCTATAATTCACCCCTCCACTTT. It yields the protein CASSQATDRSSYNSPLHF.